A selection of T cell receptor beta chains follows, all from one sample in a study of human versus mouse CDR3 diversity and MHC coevolution. Assay: immunoSEQ multiplex PCR; the TCRdb copy retains only in-frame clones and omits some. The sample holds more than 60,000 clones, just under 95% seen once. The sequenced sample was naive CD4+ T cells from blood. Source of these receptors: a person aged 30 to 70 in good health. The CDR3 runs from the conserved cysteine through the conserved F or W. Fields, in order: clone size, D gene, V gene, J gene, CDR3 DNA, CDR3 protein. A D gene is named only where the DNA matches it firmly. Some rows mark clone size as missing; the rest say once, few, many or name a class of expanded clone.

once	TRBD2	TRBV2	TRBJ2-7	TGTGCCAGCAGTGGGGGGGGGACTAGCCGCTACGAGCAGTACTTC	CASSGGGTSRYEQYF
NA	TRBD1	TRBV19	TRBJ1-2	TGTGCCAGTATCCCGGGACAGGGGGTACGTAACTATGGCTACACCTTC	CASIPGQGVRNYGYTF
NA	NA	TRBV7-3	TRBJ2-7	TGTGCCAGCAGCTTAAGTCCAGGGGCGGCCTACGAGCAGTACTTC	CASSLSPGAAYEQYF
NA	TRBD1	TRBV10-3	TRBJ2-7	TGTGCCATCAGGATAGGGACAGGTTCCTACGAGCAGTACTTC	CAIRIGTGSYEQYF
NA	NA	TRBV9	TRBJ2-7	TGTGCCAGCAGCGTAGCTGGACAGTCTAGATCCTACGAGCAGTACTTC	CASSVAGQSRSYEQYF
once	NA	TRBV5-1	TRBJ2-2	TGCGCCAGCAGCTTGGTCTCGGCGGGCACCGGGGAGCTGTTTTTT	CASSLVSAGTGELFF
NA	NA	TRBV19	TRBJ2-7	TGTGCCAGTGGGGGCGGGGGACCCTACGAGCAGTACTTC	CASGGGGPYEQYF
NA	TRBD1	TRBV11-2	TRBJ2-7	TGTGCCAGCAGCTTCAAACCGGGACAGGGTGGCTACGAGCAGTACTTC	CASSFKPGQGGYEQYF
once	NA	TRBV6-1	TRBJ2-3	TGTGCCAGCAGTGCCCTAACAAAAGTAAGGCAGGGTTCTAGCACAGATACGCAGTATTTT	CASSALTKVRQGSSTDTQYF
NA	TRBD2	TRBV2	TRBJ2-1	TGTGCCAGCAGGGGGACTAGCGGGCTCTACAATGAGCAGTTCTTC	CASRGTSGLYNEQFF
NA	NA	TRBV7-6	TRBJ1-4	TGTGCCAGCAGCTTACTTTACAGCAAACTGTTTTTT	CASSLLYSKLFF
NA	NA	TRBV10-3	TRBJ2-1	TGTGCCATTAGTGAAGTCCTAAGCTCCTACAATGAGCAGTTCTTC	CAISEVLSSYNEQFF
NA	NA	TRBV10-3	TRBJ1-5	TGTGCCGCTGCACCGACAGGTAGCATCCAGCCCCAGCATTTT	CAAAPTGSIQPQHF
NA	TRBD1	TRBV27	TRBJ1-4	TGTGCCAGCAGTTTGGGGACAGGGGCGATTAATGAAAAACTGTTTTTT	CASSLGTGAINEKLFF
few	NA	TRBV10-1	TRBJ2-7	TGCGCCAGCAGTTCAGGGATCTACGAGCAGTACTTC	CASSSGIYEQYF
NA	NA	TRBV4-1	TRBJ1-5	TGCGCCAGCAGCCAAGAAGGGGGGGAGGGCAATCAGCCCCAGCATTTT	CASSQEGGEGNQPQHF
NA	NA	TRBV25-1	TRBJ2-7	TGTGCCAGCAGTAAACAGCTTCCACCCTACGAGCAGTACTTC	CASSKQLPPYEQYF
NA	NA	TRBV28	TRBJ1-6	TGTGCCAGCAGTTTATTGGAGTCACCCCTCCACTTT	CASSLLESPLHF
NA	NA	TRBV7-6	TRBJ2-2	TGTGCCAGCAGCGCAGATCAGGGGCTCGGGGAGCTGTTTTTT	CASSADQGLGELFF
NA	NA	TRBV18	TRBJ2-1	TGTGCCAGCTCAGACTCGGGCAATGAGCAGTTCTTC	CASSDSGNEQFF
NA	NA	TRBV6-1	TRBJ1-1	TGTGCCAGCAGTGAGCAGGGAGGTGCTCCGACTGAAGCTTTCTTT	CASSEQGGAPTEAFF
NA	NA	TRBV29-1	TRBJ1-1	TGCAGCGTTGTAAGGACAAACACTGAAGCTTTCTTT	CSVVRTNTEAFF
NA	TRBD1	TRBV27	TRBJ1-2	TGTGCCAGCAGAATGACAGGGGGCGCGCGGGGCTACACCTTC	CASRMTGGARGYTF
NA	TRBD1	TRBV29-1	TRBJ2-2	TGCAGCGGTGGGACAGGCAGTCCGGGGGAGCTGTTTTTT	CSGGTGSPGELFF
NA	NA	TRBV5-8	TRBJ2-3	TGTGCCAGCAGCGGACAGTCAGATACGCAGTATTTT	CASSGQSDTQYF
once	NA	TRBV19	TRBJ1-1	TGTGCCAGTAGGAGACGGACAGCGAACACTGAAGCTTTCTTT	CASRRRTANTEAFF
few	TRBD1	TRBV5-4	TRBJ2-7	TGTGCCAGCAGCAAGGGACAGGGGGCACCCTACGAGCAGTACTTC	CASSKGQGAPYEQYF
NA	NA	TRBV12-2	TRBJ1-1	TGTGCAAGTCGCTTTTTTACGGGACAGAAGAACACTGAAGCTTTCTTT	CASRFFTGQKNTEAFF
NA	TRBD1	TRBV19	TRBJ2-7	TGTGCCAGTAGTAAGGCAGGGGGACCCTACGAGCAGTACTTC	CASSKAGGPYEQYF
NA	NA	TRBV6-1	TRBJ1-2	TGTGCCAGTACAAGCAGATTACAGGGATATGGCTACACCTTC	CASTSRLQGYGYTF
NA	NA	TRBV30	TRBJ2-1	TGTGCCTGGAGTGGTTCAGGGTATAATAAAAACTCCTACAATGAGCAGTTCTTC	CAWSGSGYNKNSYNEQFF
once	NA	TRBV7-8	TRBJ2-7	TGTGCCAGCAGCCTCCCCGCAGGAGGCTCCTACGAGCAGTACTTC	CASSLPAGGSYEQYF
NA	TRBD2	TRBV5-1	TRBJ2-2	TGCGCCAGCAGCTTGGCTGGGACTAGCGCCGGGGAGCTGTTTTTT	CASSLAGTSAGELFF
NA	NA	TRBV18	TRBJ1-3	TGTGCCAGCTCACGGGGCAGCTCTGGAAACACCATATATTTT	CASSRGSSGNTIYF
NA	NA	TRBV5-1	TRBJ2-3	TGCGCCAGCAGCCCCGTGGGGGGAACAGATACGCAGTATTTT	CASSPVGGTDTQYF
NA	NA	TRBV6-1	TRBJ2-3	TGTGCCAGCCGCGTCTCCAGCACAGATACGCAGTATTTT	CASRVSSTDTQYF